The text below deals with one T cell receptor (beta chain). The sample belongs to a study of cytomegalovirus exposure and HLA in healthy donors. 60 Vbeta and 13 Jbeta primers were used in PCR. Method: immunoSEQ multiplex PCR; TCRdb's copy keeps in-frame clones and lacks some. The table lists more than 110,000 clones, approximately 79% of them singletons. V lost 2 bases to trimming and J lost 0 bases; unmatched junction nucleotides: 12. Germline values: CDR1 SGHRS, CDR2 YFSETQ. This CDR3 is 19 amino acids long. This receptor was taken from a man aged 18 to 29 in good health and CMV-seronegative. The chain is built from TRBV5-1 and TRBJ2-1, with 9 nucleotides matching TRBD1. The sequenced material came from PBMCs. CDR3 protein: CASSLTGQGPGGSYNEQFF. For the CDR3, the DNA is TGCGCCAGCAGCTTAACGGGACAGGGACCTGGAGGCTCCTACAATGAGCAGTTCTTC.